This note documents a single T cell receptor (beta chain) sequence. In the original analysis: Counts of nucleated cells, estimated from reference gene primer amplification, were obtained. The assay was immunoSEQ multiplex PCR, and TCRdb's table has in-frame clones only and misses some. V, J and clone size derive from that table, while D and trimming were established from the DNA sequence. The sample includes 250,000 to 350,000 clones, 85% of them seen just once. The CDR3 loop spans 15 amino acids. This sample was included in a study of blood T cell repertoires in COVID-19. Participants came from fewer than 25 US areas, aged about 18 to 89 years. Participant-given clinical history determined each cohort assignment.

This TCR was sampled from a woman in her forties or fifties who had recovered from COVID-19. The material sequenced was PBMCs or T cells enriched from blood (not recorded which). J is TRBJ1-2 and V is TRBV12-1; the DNA was not compared with TRBD1, the D call given in the table. TRBV12-1 is termed a pseudogene. The CDR3 spells CASSRKQGGIYGYTF. For the CDR3, the DNA is TGTGCCAGCAGCCGTAAACAGGGGGGGATCTATGGCTACACCTTC.